Presented here are 20 T cell receptor beta chains from one specimen sequenced in a study of molecular identifiers for immune sequencing clone quantification. TCRdb re-called the PCR reads with MiXCR, one entry per CDR3 protein. The sample lists about 100,000 distinct CDR3 sequences, 36% occurring once. The sample consisted of naive CD8+ T cells from blood, with Jurkat cell RNA spiked in. The subset is: FACS-sorted CD8+CD4-CCR7+CD45RA+ naive T cells. All receptors derive from a human donor in good health. Some libraries in this study had Jurkat cell RNA spiked in.

This clonotype was seen more than once but under ten times. The CDR3 coding sequence is TGCGCCAGCAGCCAAGTCCTTGGACAGGGAGACCTTAACACCGGGGAGCTGTTTTTT. It specifies CASSQVLGQGDLNTGELFF. The chain is built from TRBV4-3 and TRBJ2-2; 8 bases are shared with TRBD1. Unmatched junction bases numbered 12, after V lost 1 base and J lost 2 bases. CDR3 length: 19 residues. Germline CDR1 LGHNA, CDR2 YSLEER.

This clonotype was recorded a few times. The chain employs TRBV9 and TRBJ1-4; the D gene is possibly TRBD1 (5 bases). The CDR3 is 15 residues long. Germline CDR1 is SGDLS and CDR2 is YYNGEE. V lost 1 base and J lost 8, with 15 bases in between. The CDR3 DNA sequence: TGTGCCAGCAGCGTAAGTCAGGGACCAGAGGAAAAACTGTTTTTT. Translation gives CASSVSQGPEEKLFF.

Remarks on this clonotype: At one end the junction does not follow the germline gene, possibly because of a read error. V and J are TRBV19 and TRBJ1-5; no firm D call. The length of the CDR3 is 16 residues. Looked up from germline, CDR1 is LNHDA and CDR2 is SQIVND (reference sequence). The CDR3 is CASSIEEYYSNQLQHF. CDR3 nucleotides: TGTGCCAGTAGTATAGAAGAGTACTATAGCAATCAGCTCCAGCATTTT.

Concerning this clonotype itself: A much larger clone lies a single base off, so this may be a read error. Without the conserved terminal phenylalanine or tryptophan, this CDR3 likely stems from a read error. V gene TRBV20-1 combines with J gene TRBJ1-1, with TRBD1 identical over 8 bases. This CDR3 is 14 amino acids long. The germline V gene has CDR1 DFQATT and CDR2 SNEGSKA (reference sequence). V shed 4 bases and J 4 bases; nucleotides not matched to a gene: 8. The CDR3 DNA reads as TGCAGTGCTATTCGCAGGGGGCATCGCACTGAAGCTTTCTCT. Amino acids: CSAIRRGHRTEAFS.

The chain recombines TRBV7-6 with TRBJ2-2; D gene uncertain. Germline V gene data show CDR1 as SGHVS and CDR2 as FNYEAQ. The ends were cut back, 5 bases at V and 3 bases at J, with 10 bases in the middle. This CDR3 spans 14 amino acids. The CDR3 DNA follows: TGTGCCAGCAGCCCAATTAAGCACACCGGGGAGCTGTTTTTT. It is translated as CASSPIKHTGELFF.

The gene calls are TRBV7-8 and TRBJ2-3; TRBD2 aligns across 7 bases. The junction had 6 bases not matched to a gene; V was cut back by 4 bases and J by 2 bases. Germline V CDR1 and CDR2: SGHVS, FQNEAQ. The CDR3 totals 15 residues. The CDR3 DNA sequence: TGTGCCAGCAGCTCCGGGACTACCAACACAGATACGCAGTATTTT. It yields the protein CASSSGTTNTDTQYF.

In its sample, this clonotype was seen a few times. The J gene is TRBJ2-4, the V gene TRBV20-1; D is uncertain. CDR3 length: 15 amino acids. Germline V gene lookup returns CDR1 DFQATT and CDR2 SNEGSKA (reference sequence). Trimming took off 0 bases at V and 3 bases at J, with 12 bases between the two ends. The CDR3 here is CSARDFGSLKNIQYF. The CDR3 nucleotides are TGCAGTGCTAGAGATTTTGGCAGCCTCAAAAACATTCAGTACTTC.

A note on this clonotype: This clone may be a read error of a much larger clone one base away. The rearrangement links TRBV5-1 to TRBJ2-7; D remains unclear. Germline loops: CDR1 SGHRS, CDR2 YFSETQ. The CDR3 has 14 residues. CDR3 region: CTSSLYLASYEQYF. Written as DNA, the CDR3 is TGCACCAGCAGCTTGTACCTGGCCTCCTACGAGCAGTACTTC.

This clonotype was found many times. The chain has TRBV15 and TRBJ1-5, with 8 bases that match TRBD1. This CDR3 is 18 amino acids long. Trimming cost V 0 bases and J 6 bases; bases outside gene matches: 13. Germline values: CDR1 LNHNV, CDR2 YYDKDF (reference sequence). CDR3 region: CATSREGNGQGRGQPQHF. The CDR3 DNA is TGTGCCACCAGCAGAGAGGGGAATGGACAGGGAAGGGGTCAGCCCCAGCATTTT.

This clonotype was detected many times. The chain couples TRBV28 to TRBJ2-5; 9 bases agree with TRBD2. CDR3 size: 18 residues. J lost 4 bases, V lost 3 bases, and 15 bases had no gene match. Germline-derived CDR1 and CDR2 are MDHEN and SYDVKM. CDR3 region: CASSFSLSLAGSPETQYF. In DNA form, the CDR3 reads TGTGCCAGCAGTTTCTCTCTGTCCCTAGCGGGATCCCCAGAGACCCAGTACTTC. The full variable domain, its missing parts supplied by reference TRBV28 and TRBJ2-5, is DVKVTQSSRYLVKRTGEKVFLECVQDMDHENMFWYRQDPGLGLRLIYFSYDVKMKEKGDIPEGYSVSREKKERFSLILESASTNQTSMYLCASSFSLSLAGSPETQYFGPGTRLLVL.

There are a few counts of this clonotype. The chain couples TRBV10-2 to TRBJ2-7, with D hard to call. The CDR3 is made up of 12 amino acids. CDR1 and CDR2 from the germline V gene are WSHSY and SAAADI. V gave up 7 bases and J gave up 5 bases, with 12 bases separating them. The CDR3 is CASINLGNEQYF. CDR3 bases: TGCGCCAGCATTAACTTGGGGAACGAGCAGTACTTC.

V and J are TRBV11-2 and TRBJ1-4; possibly TRBD1 for D (6 bases). In germline, CDR1 is SGHAT, CDR2 FQNNGV. The CDR3 length is 16 residues. The V gene lost 2 bases and the J gene lost 7 bases, with 17 bases spanning the gap. The DNA for the CDR3 is TGTGCCAGCAGCTTAACTACAGGGCCACTTTCTGAAAAACTGTTTTTT. Protein sequence: CASSLTTGPLSEKLFF.

This clonotype was seen a handful of times. This rearrangement joins TRBV27 to TRBJ1-1; D not certain. This CDR3 has 13 amino acids. Looked up from germline, CDR1 is MNHEY and CDR2 is SMNVEV (reference sequence). The V and J ends lost 3 bases and 4 bases respectively, with 9 bases between them. The CDR3 reads CASSLYRFTEAFF. The CDR3 nucleotides are TGTGCCAGCAGTTTGTACCGCTTCACTGAAGCTTTCTTT.

Note on this clonotype: A much more abundant neighbour one base away suggests this may be a read error. This sequence joins TRBV7-9 and TRBJ2-2; D gene ambiguous. Trimming shortened V by 5 bases and J by 6 bases, and 13 bases separated the two germline ends. Per the germline V gene, CDR1 is SEHNR and CDR2 is FQNEAQ (reference sequence). The CDR3 is 14 amino acids. The CDR3 sequence is CASSTTINPGELFF. Written as DNA, the CDR3 is TGTGCCAGCAGCACCACTATTAACCCCGGGGAGCTGTTTTTT.

This clonotype was seen once. A read error is possible here, since a much larger clone lies one base away. Since the CDR3 does not end with the conserved phenylalanine or tryptophan, this likely comes from a read error. The chain uses TRBV4-2 and TRBJ2-7; 8 bases line up with TRBD1. V was clipped by 3 bases and J by 6 bases; unmatched bases: 7. This CDR3 contains 14 residues. The germline V gene encodes CDR1 LGHNA and CDR2 YNFKEQ. The CDR3 DNA sequence: TGTGCCAGCAGCCATGGACAGGGACCCCTCGAGCAGTACTAC. Translating it yields CASSHGQGPLEQYY.

This sequence joins TRBV7-2 and TRBJ2-7, with 8 bases that match TRBD1. Per the germline V gene, CDR1 is SGHTA and CDR2 is FQGNSA. The CDR3 runs 14 residues. Unmatched junction bases numbered 4, after V lost 6 bases and J lost 0 bases. CDR3 DNA: TGTGCCAGCAGTTCCGGGACAGGCTCCTACGAGCAGTACTTC. It encodes CASSSGTGSYEQYF.

Notes on this clonotype: A read error may be the cause here, since a much bigger clone is one base away. The CDR3 does not close with the conserved phenylalanine or tryptophan, likely indicating a read error. The chain employs TRBV13 and TRBJ2-4, with D perhaps TRBD2 (6 bases). The CDR3 loop spans 14 amino acids. The germline V gene has CDR1 PRHDT and CDR2 FYEKMQ (reference sequence). Trimming removed 4 bases at V and 0 bases at J, with 7 bases between. The CDR3 sequence: CASSSGLAKNIQYS. The CDR3 nucleotides read TGTGCCAGCAGCTCGGGACTAGCCAAAAACATTCAGTACTCC.

This clonotype was observed many times. CDR3 bases: TGCAGTGCTAGAACCAGGAGGAATGTTCTTGGCACTGAAGCTTTCTTT. Translating it yields CSARTRRNVLGTEAFF. The J gene is TRBJ1-1, the V gene TRBV20-1, with D unclear. CDR1 is DFQATT, CDR2 SNEGSKA, per germline (reference sequence). CDR3 size: 16 residues. Trimming shortened V by 2 bases and J by 4 bases, and 20 bases separated the two germline ends.

This chain links TRBV9 with TRBJ2-5; D is unclear. The germline V gene encodes CDR1 SGDLS and CDR2 YYNGEE. Trimming shortened V by 0 bases and J by 3 bases, and 9 bases separated the two germline ends. The CDR3 consists of 14 residues. The CDR3 DNA follows: TGTGCCAGCAGCGTAGGCGGCGGAGAAGAGACCCAGTACTTC. Its translation: CASSVGGGEETQYF.

This clonotype was counted many times. The CDR3 protein is CASSEGQSDTQYF. In DNA, the CDR3 is TGTGCCAGCAGTGAAGGACAGTCAGATACGCAGTATTTT. This chain joins TRBV28 and TRBJ2-3, with D possibly TRBD1 on 6 matching bases. This CDR3 region has 13 residues. V lost 5 bases and J lost 4, with 10 bases in between. Germline-derived CDR1 and CDR2 are MDHEN and SYDVKM. Full variable domain (outside the CDR3, taken from reference TRBV28 and TRBJ2-3): DVKVTQSSRYLVKRTGEKVFLECVQDMDHENMFWYRQDPGLGLRLIYFSYDVKMKEKGDIPEGYSVSREKKERFSLILESASTNQTSMYLCASSEGQSDTQYFGPGTRLTVL.